The sequence of this T cell receptor beta chain was determined in a study of blood T cell repertoires in COVID-19. On the study more broadly: T cells, B-cell-depleted T cells, or PBMCs provided the cDNA or gDNA that served as material.

V was trimmed by 0 bases and J by 5 bases, leaving 11 bases between them. In germline, CDR1 is SGHRS, CDR2 YFSETQ. This CDR3 is 14 amino acids long. Produced via immunoSEQ multiplex PCR; TCRdb's table is partial and in-frame only. The sample has over 200,000 clones, around 89% seen once. The participants were between roughly 18 and 89 years old and came from roughly 24 US areas. Grouping used clinical history reported by participants in a survey and questionnaire. Recovery meant two consecutive negative NP/OP PCR tests, professional clearance, or resolved symptoms. Comments on this clone: The identical CDR3 is also encoded by other nucleotide sequences in the sample.

V is TRBV5-1 and J is TRBJ1-2; TRBD1 might be the D (5 bases). The source material was PBMCs or T cells enriched from blood (not recorded which). The receptor was derived from a man aged 25 to 40 who had recovered from COVID-19. The CDR3 here is CASSLAQGGYGYTF. CDR3 bases: TGCGCCAGCAGCTTGGCCCAGGGTGGGTATGGCTACACCTTC.